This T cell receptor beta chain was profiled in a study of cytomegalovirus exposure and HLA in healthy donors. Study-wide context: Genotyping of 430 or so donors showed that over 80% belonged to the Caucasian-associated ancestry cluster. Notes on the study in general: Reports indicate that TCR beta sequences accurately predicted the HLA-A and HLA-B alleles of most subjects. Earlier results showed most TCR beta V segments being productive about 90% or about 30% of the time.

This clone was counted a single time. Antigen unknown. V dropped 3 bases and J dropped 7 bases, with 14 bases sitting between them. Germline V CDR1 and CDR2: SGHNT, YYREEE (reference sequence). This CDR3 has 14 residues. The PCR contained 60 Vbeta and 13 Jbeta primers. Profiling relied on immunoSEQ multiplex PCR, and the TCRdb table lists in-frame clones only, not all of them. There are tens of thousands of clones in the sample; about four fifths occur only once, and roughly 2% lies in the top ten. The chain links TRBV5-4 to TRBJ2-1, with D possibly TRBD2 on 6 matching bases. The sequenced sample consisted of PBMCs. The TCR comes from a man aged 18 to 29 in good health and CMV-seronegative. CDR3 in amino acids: CASSSLLGRNEQFF. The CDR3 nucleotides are TGTGCCAGCAGCTCCTTGCTGGGGAGGAATGAGCAGTTCTTC.